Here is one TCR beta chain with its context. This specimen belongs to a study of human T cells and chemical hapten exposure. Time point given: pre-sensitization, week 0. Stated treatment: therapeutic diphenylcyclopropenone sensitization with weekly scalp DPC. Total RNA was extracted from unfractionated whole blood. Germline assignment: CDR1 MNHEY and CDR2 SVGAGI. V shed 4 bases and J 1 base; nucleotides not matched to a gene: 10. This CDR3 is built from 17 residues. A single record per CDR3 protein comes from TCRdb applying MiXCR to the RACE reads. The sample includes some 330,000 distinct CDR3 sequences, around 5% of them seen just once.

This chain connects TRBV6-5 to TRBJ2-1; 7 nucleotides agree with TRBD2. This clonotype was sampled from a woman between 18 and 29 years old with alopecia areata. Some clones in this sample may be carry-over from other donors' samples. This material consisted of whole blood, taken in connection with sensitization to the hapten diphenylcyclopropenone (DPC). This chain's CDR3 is CASSSLAVSQSYNEQFF. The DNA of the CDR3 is TGTGCCAGCAGTTCTCTAGCGGTCTCCCAATCCTACAATGAGCAGTTCTTC.